This T cell receptor (beta chain) came from a study of blood T cell repertoires in COVID-19. Sequencing was performed with immunoSEQ multiplex PCR; in TCRdb, only in-frame clones are kept and a portion is missing. Among 200,000 to 300,000 clones listed, roughly 89% were seen once. The CDR3 consists of 15 residues. Germline-derived CDR1 and CDR2 are SGHKS and YYEKEE (reference sequence). Trimming shortened V by 0 bases and J by 4 bases, and 12 bases separated the two germline ends. The TCR sequence derives from a man in his forties who had recovered from COVID-19. The chain combines TRBV5-5 with TRBJ2-3; possibly TRBD2 for D (7 bases). Sequencing was carried out using PBMCs or T cells enriched from blood (not recorded which). Written as DNA, the CDR3 is TGTGCCAGCAGCTTGGCCTCGGGGGGCGCAGATACGCAGTATTTT. Amino acids: CASSLASGGADTQYF.